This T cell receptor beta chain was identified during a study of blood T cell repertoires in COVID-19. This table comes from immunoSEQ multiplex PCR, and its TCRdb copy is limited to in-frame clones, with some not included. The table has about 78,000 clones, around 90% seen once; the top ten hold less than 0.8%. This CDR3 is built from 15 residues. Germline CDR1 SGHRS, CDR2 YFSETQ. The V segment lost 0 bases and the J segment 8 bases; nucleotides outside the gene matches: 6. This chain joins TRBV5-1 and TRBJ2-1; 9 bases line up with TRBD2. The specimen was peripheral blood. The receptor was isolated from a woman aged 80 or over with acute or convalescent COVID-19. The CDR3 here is CASSLEAGGPHEQFF. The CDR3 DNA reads TGCGCCAGCAGCTTGGAGGCGGGGGGGCCCCATGAGCAGTTCTTC.